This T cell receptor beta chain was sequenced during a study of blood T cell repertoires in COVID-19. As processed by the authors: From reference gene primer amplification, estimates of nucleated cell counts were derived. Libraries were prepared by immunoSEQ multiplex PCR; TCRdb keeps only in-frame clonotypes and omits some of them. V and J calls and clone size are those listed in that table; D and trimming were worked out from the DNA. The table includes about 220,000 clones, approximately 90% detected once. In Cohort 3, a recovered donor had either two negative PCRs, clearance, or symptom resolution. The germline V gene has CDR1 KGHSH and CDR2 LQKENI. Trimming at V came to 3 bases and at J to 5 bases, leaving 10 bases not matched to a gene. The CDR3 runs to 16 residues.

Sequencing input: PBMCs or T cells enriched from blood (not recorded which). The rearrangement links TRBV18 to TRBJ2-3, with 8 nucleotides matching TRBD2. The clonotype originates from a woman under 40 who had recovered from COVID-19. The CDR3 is CASSPSQRGGRDTQYF. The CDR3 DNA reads TGTGCCAGCTCACCCTCACAACGGGGGGGCAGAGATACGCAGTATTTT.